One and the same sample provided the 9 T cell receptor beta chains below, sequenced in a study of blood T cell repertoires in COVID-19. Clones were sequenced by immunoSEQ multiplex PCR, and TCRdb holds only the in-frame ones, with some missing. The data hold roughly 160,000 clones, with approximately 80% observed a single time. Sequenced input: PBMCs or T cells enriched from blood (not recorded which). The receptor source for this set is a man aged 45-65 years who had recovered from COVID-19.

V gene TRBV9 combines with J gene TRBJ1-5; TRBD1 matches 9 bases. V shed 4 bases, J shed 2 bases, and the junction held 7 bases outside the gene matches. This CDR3 comprises 16 residues. Germline V gene sequence: CDR1 SGDLS, CDR2 YYNGEE. The CDR3, as DNA: TGTGCCAGCAGCCGGACAGGGGAGGAGGGCAATCAGCCCCAGCATTTT. It specifies CASSRTGEEGNQPQHF.

The rearrangement uses TRBV6-1 and TRBJ1-3; D remains unclear. Germline CDR1 MNHNS, CDR2 SASEGT. The length of the CDR3 is 16 residues. Deletions cut 3 bases from V and 0 bases from J, with 12 bases between. CDR3 sequence (DNA): TGTGCCAGCAGTGAGACGGTCGGAGTCTCTGGAAACACCATATATTTT. This sequence encodes CASSETVGVSGNTIYF.

The J gene is TRBJ1-5, the V gene TRBV15; no clear D. V was shortened by 1 base and J by 2 bases, with 9 bases between the two germline ends. The CDR3 runs 15 residues. Germline CDR1 is LNHNV and CDR2 is YYDKDF (reference sequence). CDR3 bases: TGTGCCACCAGCAGAGTAGTGGGAGGCAATCAGCCCCAGCATTTT. As protein: CATSRVVGGNQPQHF. Using reference TRBV15 and TRBJ1-5 for the parts outside the CDR3, the full variable domain is DAMVIQNPRYQVTQFGKPVTLSCSQTLNHNVMYWYQQKSSQAPKLLFHYYDKDFNNEADTPDNFQSRRPNTSFCFLDIRSPGLGDTAMYLCATSRVVGGNQPQHFGDGTRLSIL.

The chain joins TRBV6-6 to TRBJ2-7; 7 bases align to TRBD2. This CDR3 has 14 amino acids. CDR1 MNHNY and CDR2 SVGAGI come from the germline V gene (reference sequence). The V and J ends lost 0 bases and 6 bases, in that order; junction bases with no gene match: 5. CDR3 amino acids: CASSYSGGFSEQYF. The CDR3 bases are TGTGCCAGCAGTTACTCGGGGGGGTTCTCCGAGCAGTACTTC.

The CDR3 nucleotides are TGTGCCAGCAGCTTAAACGGGGGATCCATCTACGAGCAGTACTTC. It codes for CASSLNGGSIYEQYF. This chain connects TRBV7-3 to TRBJ2-7; D is perhaps TRBD2 (6 bases). V dropped 1 base and J dropped 3 bases, with 13 bases sitting between them. This CDR3 comprises 15 residues. Germline V gene sequence: CDR1 SGHTA, CDR2 FQGTGA.

This rearrangement joins TRBV6-5 to TRBJ1-2, with a weak D call TRBD1 (6 bases). The CDR3 runs 14 residues. Germline CDR1 is MNHEY and CDR2 is SVGAGI. V was pared by 5 bases and J by 8 bases, with 18 bases between. This CDR3 reads CASSTLTGPWGYTF. The CDR3 region has the DNA TGTGCCAGCAGTACTCTGACAGGCCCCTGGGGCTACACCTTC.

This rearrangement joins TRBV19 to TRBJ1-5, with no clear D. Trimming pared 1 base from V and 11 bases from J, leaving 9 bases between. Germline lookup yields CDR1 LNHDA and CDR2 SQIVND (reference sequence). The CDR3 totals 12 residues. CDR3 sequence reads: CASSIVSRSQHF. In nucleotides, the CDR3 is TGTGCCAGTAGTATAGTTTCTAGGTCCCAGCATTTT.

Only a few counts were recorded for this clone. CDR3 amino acids: CATGAGTVGNQPQHF. CDR3 nucleotides: TGTGCCACCGGGGCCGGGACAGTTGGCAATCAGCCCCAGCATTTT. The V and J genes are TRBV24-1 and TRBJ1-5, with TRBD1 matching 7 bases. Germline CDR1 is KGHDR and CDR2 is SFDVKD. The CDR3 is made up of 15 amino acids. J was trimmed by 2 bases and V by 9 bases; bases with no gene match: 9.

The chain couples TRBV18 to TRBJ2-3; 11 bases match TRBD2. This CDR3 is built from 15 residues. Germline CDR1 and CDR2: KGHSH and LQKENI. Germline trimming cut 3 bases from V and 4 bases from J; bases unmatched to any gene: 3. CDR3 DNA: TGTGCCAGCTCACCTAGCGGGGGGGGCCCAGATACGCAGTATTTT. The encoded protein is CASSPSGGGPDTQYF.